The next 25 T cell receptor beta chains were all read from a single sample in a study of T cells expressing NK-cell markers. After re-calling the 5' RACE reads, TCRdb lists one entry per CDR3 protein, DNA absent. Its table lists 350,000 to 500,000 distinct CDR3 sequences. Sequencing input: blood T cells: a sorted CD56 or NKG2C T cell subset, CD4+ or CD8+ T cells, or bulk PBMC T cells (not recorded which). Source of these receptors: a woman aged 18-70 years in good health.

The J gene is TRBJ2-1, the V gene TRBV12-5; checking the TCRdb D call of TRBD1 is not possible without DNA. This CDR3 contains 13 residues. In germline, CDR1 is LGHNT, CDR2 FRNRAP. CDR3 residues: CASALGGWGEQFF. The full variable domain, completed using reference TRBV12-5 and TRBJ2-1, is DARVTQTPRHKVTEMGQEVTMRCQPILGHNTVFWYRQTMMQGLELLAYFRNRAPLDDSGMPKDRFSAEMPDATLATLKIQPSEPRDSAVYFCASALGGWGEQFFGPGTRLTVL.

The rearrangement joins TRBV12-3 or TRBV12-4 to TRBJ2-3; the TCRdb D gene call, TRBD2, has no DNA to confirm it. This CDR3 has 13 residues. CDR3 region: CASRALVTDTQYF.

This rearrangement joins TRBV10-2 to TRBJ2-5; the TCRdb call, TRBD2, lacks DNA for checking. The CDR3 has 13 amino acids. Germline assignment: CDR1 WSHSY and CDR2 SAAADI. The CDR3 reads CASSDRTRETQYF.

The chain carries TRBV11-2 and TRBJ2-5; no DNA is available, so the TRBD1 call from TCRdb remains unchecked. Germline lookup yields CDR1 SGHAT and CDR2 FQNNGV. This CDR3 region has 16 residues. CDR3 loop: CASSSGQGRYQETQYF.

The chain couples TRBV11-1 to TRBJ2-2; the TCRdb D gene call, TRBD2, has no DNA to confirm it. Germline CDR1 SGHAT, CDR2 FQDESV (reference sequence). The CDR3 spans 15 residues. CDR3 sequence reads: CASSFGTSRTGELFF.

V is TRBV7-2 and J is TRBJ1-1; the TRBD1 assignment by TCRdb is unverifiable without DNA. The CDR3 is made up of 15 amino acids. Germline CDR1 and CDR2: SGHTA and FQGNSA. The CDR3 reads CASSLQGPVNTEAFF.

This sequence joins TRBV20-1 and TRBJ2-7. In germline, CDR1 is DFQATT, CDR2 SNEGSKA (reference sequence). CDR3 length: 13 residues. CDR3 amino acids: CSAHSAETYEQYF.

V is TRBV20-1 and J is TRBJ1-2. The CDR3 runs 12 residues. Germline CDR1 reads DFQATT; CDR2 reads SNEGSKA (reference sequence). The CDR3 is CSDQTANYGYTF.

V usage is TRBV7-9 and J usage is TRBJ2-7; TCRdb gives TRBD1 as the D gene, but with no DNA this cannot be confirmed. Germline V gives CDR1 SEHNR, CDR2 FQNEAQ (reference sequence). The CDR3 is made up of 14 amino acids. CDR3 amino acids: CASSWDSLHYEQYF.

CDR3 loop: CASSPPGVTTEQFF. The chain carries TRBV7-3 and TRBJ2-1; the D gene TCRdb calls, TRBD1, cannot be checked with no DNA. CDR1 and CDR2 (germline): SGHTA, FQGTGA. The CDR3 sequence is 14 residues long. Supplemented by reference TRBV7-3 and TRBJ2-1, the full variable domain reads GAGVSQTPSNKVTEKGKYVELRCDPISGHTALYWYRQSLGQGPEFLIYFQGTGAADDSGLPNDRFFAVRPEGSVSTLKIQRTERGDSAVYLCASSPPGVTTEQFFGPGTRLTVL.

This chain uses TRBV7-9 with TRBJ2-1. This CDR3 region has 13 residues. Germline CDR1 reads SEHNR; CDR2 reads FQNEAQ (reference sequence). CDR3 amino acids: CASSLEDYNEQFF. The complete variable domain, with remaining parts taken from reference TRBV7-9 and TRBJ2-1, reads DTGVSQNPRHKITKRGQNVTFRCDPISEHNRLYWYRQTLGQGPEFLTYFQNEAQLEKSRLLSDRFSAERPKGSFSTLEIQRTEQGDSAMYLCASSLEDYNEQFFGPGTRLTVL.

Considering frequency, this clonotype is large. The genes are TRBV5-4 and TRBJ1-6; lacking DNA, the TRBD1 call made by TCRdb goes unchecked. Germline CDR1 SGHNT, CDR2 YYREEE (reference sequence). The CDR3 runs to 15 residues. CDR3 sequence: CASSYGTYQGSPLHF. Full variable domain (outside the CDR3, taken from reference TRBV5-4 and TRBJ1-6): ETGVTQSPTHLIKTRGQQVTLRCSSQSGHNTVSWYQQALGQGPQFIFQYYREEENGRGNFPPRFSGLQFPNYSSELNVNALELDDSALYLCASSYGTYQGSPLHFGNGTRLTVT.

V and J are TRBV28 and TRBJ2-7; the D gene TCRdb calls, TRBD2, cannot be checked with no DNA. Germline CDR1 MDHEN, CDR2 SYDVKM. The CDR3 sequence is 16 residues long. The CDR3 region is CATKRTASPISYEQYF.

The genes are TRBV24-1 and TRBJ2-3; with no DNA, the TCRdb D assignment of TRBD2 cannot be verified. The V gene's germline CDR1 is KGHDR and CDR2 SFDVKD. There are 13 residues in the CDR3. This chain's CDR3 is CATRRASTDTQYF.

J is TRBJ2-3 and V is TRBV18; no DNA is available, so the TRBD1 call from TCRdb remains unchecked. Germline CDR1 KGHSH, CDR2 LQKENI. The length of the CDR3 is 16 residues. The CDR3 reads CASSPSSGGLTDTQYF.

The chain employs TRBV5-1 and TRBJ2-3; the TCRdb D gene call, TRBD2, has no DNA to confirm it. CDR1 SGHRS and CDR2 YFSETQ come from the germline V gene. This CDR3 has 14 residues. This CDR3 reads CASSWTSKDVTQYF.

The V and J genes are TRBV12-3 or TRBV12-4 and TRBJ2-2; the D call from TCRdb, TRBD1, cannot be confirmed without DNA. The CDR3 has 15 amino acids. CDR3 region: CASSFHRGDTGELFF.

The CDR3 spells CASSLAPRAWGETQYF. The rearrangement joins TRBV7-2 to TRBJ2-5; as DNA is missing, the TRBD1 call by TCRdb cannot be tested. CDR3 size: 16 residues. Germline CDR1 SGHTA, CDR2 FQGNSA.

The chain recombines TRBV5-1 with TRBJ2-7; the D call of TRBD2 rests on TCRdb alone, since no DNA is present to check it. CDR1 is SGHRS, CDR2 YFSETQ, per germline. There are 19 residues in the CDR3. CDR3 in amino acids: CASSLGGLAPPRSSYEQYF.

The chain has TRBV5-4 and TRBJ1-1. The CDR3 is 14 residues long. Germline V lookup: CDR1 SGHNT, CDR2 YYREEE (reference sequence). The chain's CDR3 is CASSLTIEGTEAFF.

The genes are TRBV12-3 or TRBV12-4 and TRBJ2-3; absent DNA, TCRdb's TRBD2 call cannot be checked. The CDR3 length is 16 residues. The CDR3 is CASSLGLAGITDTQYF.

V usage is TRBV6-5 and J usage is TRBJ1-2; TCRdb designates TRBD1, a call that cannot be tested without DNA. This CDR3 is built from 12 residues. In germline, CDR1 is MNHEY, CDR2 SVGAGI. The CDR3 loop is CARPTGNYGYTF.

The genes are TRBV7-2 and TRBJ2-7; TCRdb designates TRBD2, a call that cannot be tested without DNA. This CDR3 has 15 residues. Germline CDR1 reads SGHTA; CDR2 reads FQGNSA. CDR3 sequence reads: CASSLRREEGYEQYF.

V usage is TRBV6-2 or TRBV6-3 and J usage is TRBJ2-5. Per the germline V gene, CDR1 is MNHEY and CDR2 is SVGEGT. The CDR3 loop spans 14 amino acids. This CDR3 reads CASSYSRVIETQYF.

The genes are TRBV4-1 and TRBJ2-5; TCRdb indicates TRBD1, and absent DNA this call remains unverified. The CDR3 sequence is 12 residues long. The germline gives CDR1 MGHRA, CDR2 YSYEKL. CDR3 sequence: CASSPFGAAQYF.